This TCR beta chain originates from a study of T cell changes during pregnancy in multiple sclerosis (dated by TCRdb to the late 2010s). Study-level background: The study looked at changes in the T cell repertoire across pregnancy in women with multiple sclerosis.

The library came from the immunoSEQ multiplex PCR assay. What TCRdb holds here is the immuneACCESS table cut down to in-frame rearrangements. Part of the clones is not present; checked against another copy, under half of the missing clones reflect an unresolved V gene, and the others are unexplained. The sample includes 60,000 to 80,000 clones, with more than 85% observed a single time. The ten largest make up around 3.2% of the sample. Concerning this clone: There is no known antigen for this receptor. Per-base qualities were not stored, and no clone one base away is much larger.

CDR1 and CDR2, per the germline V gene, are SGDLS and YYNGEE. Trimming leaves V shorter by 1 base and J shorter by 2 bases, with the junction holding 6 bases beyond the gene matches. The CDR3 covers 15 residues, taking in both the cysteine and the phenylalanine. The sequence is cut down to CDR3 DNA, 45 bases in frame from base 1. The source material was peripheral blood, sampled before pregnancy. This TCR came from a female donor with multiple sclerosis, enrolled in a pregnancy study. The sequence is built from TRBV9 and TRBJ2-7; the junction holds 7 bases that match TRBD1. CDR3 loop: CASSVTGTATYEQYF. The DNA reads as follows: TGTGCCAGCAGCGTAACCGGGACAGCTACCTACGAGCAGTACTTC.